This TCR beta chain was identified in a study of CD8 T cells in ankylosing spondylitis (dated by TCRdb to between 2016 and 2019). Background for the entire study: T cell receptor beta repertoires were profiled in healthy donors and ankylosing spondylitis patients so that disease-linked TCR variants could be found. In total, the full study cohort was made up of some 100 healthy donors and 25 ankylosing spondylitis patients. Samples of peripheral blood were taken, and for ankylosing spondylitis patients, synovial fluid was collected as well.

From the cysteine up to the phenylalanine, the CDR3 has a length of 17 residues. The sequence is cut down to CDR3 DNA, 51 bases in frame from base 1. The germline V gene sets CDR1 to MDHEN and CDR2 to SYDVKM. Trimming accounts for 2 bases at V and 7 bases at J, while the number of junction bases matched to no gene is 7. The instrument was an Illumina HiSeq 2500. TCR beta libraries were prepared by quantitative 5'-RACE with molecular barcodes. Under the source paper's analysis protocol: A new computational method based on a probabilistic model of VDJ rearrangement was used to identify disease-linked TCR variants. In-frame beta chains were kept once TCRdb had trimmed the public reads at Q25 with fastp and called clones with MiXCR. Every entry covers one CDR3 protein and lists the most common genes and DNA from its rows. These V and J calls originate from TCRdb's pipeline instead of the authors' own analysis. For this sample there are some 300,000 distinct CDR3 sequences; around 20% appear just once. The ten largest clones add up to roughly 4% of the sample.

Results and caveats for the whole study, not just this receptor: The disease-linked clones were reported to be significantly enriched in matched synovial fluid samples from ankylosing spondylitis patients. A TCR beta motif of eight highly homologous amino acid variants appeared characteristic of blood from ankylosing spondylitis patients. The disease-linked clones had a CD8+ phenotype and were found at relatively low frequencies in peripheral blood. Some of the motif variants had been reported before in the synovial fluid and blood of reactive arthritis patients, a finding that suggests common disease-initiation mechanisms.

This clonotype was found a few times. Its antigen is unknown. No much larger clonotype is one base removed from it; base qualities were not supplied. The clonotype was recovered from a female donor with ankylosing spondylitis or in good health (not recorded which). The chain links TRBV28 with TRBJ2-1, with TRBD2 matching 14 junction bases. Specimen: blood, either unsorted or a sorted T cell fraction (not recorded which). This receptor has the CDR3 CASSLHPTSGRVNEQFF. The sequence in DNA is TGTGCCAGCAGTTTACATCCGACTAGCGGGAGGGTAAATGAGCAGTTCTTC.